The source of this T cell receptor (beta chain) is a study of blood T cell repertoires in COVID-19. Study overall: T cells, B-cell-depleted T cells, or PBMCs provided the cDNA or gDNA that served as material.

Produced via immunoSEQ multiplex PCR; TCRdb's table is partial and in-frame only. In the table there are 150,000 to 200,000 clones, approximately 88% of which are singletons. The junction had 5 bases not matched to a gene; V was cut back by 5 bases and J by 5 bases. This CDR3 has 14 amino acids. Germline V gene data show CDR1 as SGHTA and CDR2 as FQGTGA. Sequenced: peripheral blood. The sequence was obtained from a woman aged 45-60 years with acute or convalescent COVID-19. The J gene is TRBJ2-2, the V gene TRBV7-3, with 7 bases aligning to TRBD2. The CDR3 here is CASSPGGITGELFF. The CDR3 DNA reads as TGTGCCAGCAGCCCGGGAGGCATTACCGGGGAGCTGTTTTTT.